One T cell receptor (beta chain) is described in this entry. Its target is unknown. TCRdb called the RT-PCR reads again in MiXCR, with one record for every CDR3 protein. The sample contains around 790,000 distinct CDR3 sequences, 21% of which appear only once. These data belong to a study of response to subunit inactivated influenza vaccine. Overall study findings and caveats: The authors suggested that every seasonal influenza vaccination recruits few new T cells.

The CDR3 runs 13 residues. Looked up from germline, CDR1 is MNHEY and CDR2 is SVGAGI. V was shortened by 2 bases and J by 5 bases, with 7 bases between the two germline ends. The material sequenced was PBMCs from blood, taken 4 to 6 days after vaccination. J is TRBJ2-1 and V is TRBV6-5, with D possibly TRBD2 on 6 matching bases. The TCR was taken from a man aged 50 to 59 who received an inactivated influenza vaccine. The CDR3 DNA sequence: TGTGCCAGCAGTTACGGGGAGGACAATGAGCAGTTCTTC. Translation gives CASSYGEDNEQFF.